A single TCR beta chain is shown here with its context. Distinct nucleotide sequences in the sample also encode this CDR3. This entry is derived from a study of human versus mouse CDR3 diversity and MHC coevolution. Overall study context: Between roughly 5.5 x 10^6 and 1.6 x 10^7 valid reads came from each sample.

Sequencing was performed with immunoSEQ multiplex PCR; in TCRdb, only in-frame clones are kept and a portion is missing. The sample shows about 73,000 clones, around 93% of them seen only once. Naive CD4 T cells were sorted as CD45RO-negative, CD62L-positive. The CDR3 has 13 residues. The V gene lost 0 bases and the J gene lost 1 base, with 3 bases spanning the gap. Germline V gene data show CDR1 as SGHTA and CDR2 as FQGNSA. The clonotype comes from a person aged 25 to 69 in good health. The chain recombines TRBV7-2 with TRBJ1-1; D is unclear. Sequenced: naive CD4+ T cells from blood. Noted subset: CD45RO-negative CD62L-positive naive CD4 T cells. The CDR3 reads CASSLARNTEAFF. The CDR3 bases are TGTGCCAGCAGCTTAGCGCGGAACACTGAAGCTTTCTTT.